This T cell receptor (beta chain) came from a study of blood T cell repertoires in COVID-19. On the study more broadly: PBMCs, B-cell-depleted T cells, or T cells provided the cDNA or gDNA that made up the material.

This clone turned up a few times. Germline-derived CDR1 and CDR2 are SEHNR and FQNEAQ (reference sequence). The CDR3 is 13 residues long. V dropped 7 bases and J dropped 7 bases, with 14 bases sitting between them. Individuals drawn from 24 US areas were roughly 18 to 95 years old. Donors in Cohort 3 counted as recovered after two negative PCRs, clearance, or symptom resolution. Produced via immunoSEQ multiplex PCR; TCRdb's table is partial and in-frame only. This repertoire shows 150,000 or so clones, less than 85% found once; its top ten account for 15% to 20%. The specimen sequenced was PBMCs or T cells enriched from blood (not recorded which). The rearrangement uses TRBV7-9 and TRBJ1-5; TRBD1 might be the D (6 bases). This clonotype was obtained from a man in his 60s who had recovered from COVID-19. The CDR3 nucleotides are TGTGCCAGCACCCCAGGGGAAAGGCAGCCCCAGCATTTT. This sequence encodes CASTPGERQPQHF.